Reported below is one T cell receptor (beta chain). What it binds is unknown. This sample is part of a study of CD8 T cells in ankylosing spondylitis. The study, taken as a whole, reports: Earlier literature documents some of the motif variants in reactive arthritis synovial fluid and blood. One TCR beta motif, made up of about 8 highly homologous variants, appeared characteristic of ankylosing spondylitis blood.

Libraries for TCR beta were made by quantitative 5'-RACE with molecular barcodes. One entry per CDR3 protein, called by TCRdb with MiXCR from the 5' RACE reads. The table has 750,000 to 850,000 distinct CDR3 sequences, about an eighth seen once. This TCR derives from a male donor with ankylosing spondylitis. Sequencing was done on a sample of blood, either unsorted or a sorted T cell fraction (not recorded which).

The CDR3 DNA reads as TGTGCCATCAGTGTGGAAGACAGGGCGGATGGCTACACCTTC. Its protein product is CAISVEDRADGYTF. This chain connects TRBV10-3 to TRBJ1-2, with 7 nucleotides matching TRBD1. Trimming at V came to 4 bases and at J to 6 bases, leaving 8 bases not matched to a gene. The CDR3 extends over 14 amino acids. CDR1 is ENHRY, CDR2 SYGVKD, per germline.